This TCR beta chain appears in the sequencing data of a study of shared clonotypes between healthy human individuals. Terminally differentiated effector memory CD45RA+ cells were excluded from the naive CD8 cells, which were CD45RO-negative and positively selected for CCR7. Trimming cost V 8 bases and J 3 bases, with 7 bases left between them. CDR3 size: 11 residues. Looked up from germline, CDR1 is MNHEY and CDR2 is SMNVEV (reference sequence). Comment on this clone: Within the sample, other DNA sequences also encode this same CDR3.

Some clones are missing from TCRdb's copy, which holds only in-frame ones; the method was immunoSEQ multiplex PCR. The repertoire holds about 2 million clones, with about 95% as singletons. V gene TRBV27 combines with J gene TRBJ1-2; possibly TRBD1 for D (6 bases). This TCR came from a man younger than 30 in good health. The material sequenced was naive CD8+ T cells sorted from blood. CDR3 protein: CASRTDYGYTF. Written as DNA, the CDR3 is TGTGCCAGCCGGACAGACTATGGCTACACCTTC.